This T cell receptor beta chain was captured by sequencing in a study of CD8 T cells in Susac syndrome. Study-level background: Active disease was present in six of the sequenced Susac syndrome patients, whereas under 10 of them were in remission.

RNA in amounts of about 0.5 to 1 ug was reverse transcribed with random hexamers. TCRdb itself ran the immunoSEQ multiplex PCR reads through MiXCR, one entry per CDR3 protein. The repertoire includes 92,000 or so distinct CDR3 sequences, approximately 96% of them detected once, and around 0.62% sits in the top ten. CDR1 and CDR2 from the germline V gene are SEHNR and FQNEAQ (reference sequence). The trim removed 6 bases at V and 3 bases at J, leaving 8 bases unmatched. The length of the CDR3 is 14 residues. This receptor was obtained from a human donor with Susac syndrome. The sample was CD8+ T cells from PBMCs. The J gene is TRBJ2-7, the V gene TRBV7-9, with 7 bases matching TRBD1. The CDR3, as DNA: TGTGCCAGCAGGAGTCCGGGACAGAGCTACGAGCAGTACTTC. Amino acid sequence: CASRSPGQSYEQYF.